Described below is a single T cell receptor beta chain sequence and its context. The antigen is undetermined. There are 13 residues in the CDR3. Trimming left V 6 bases short and J 0 bases short, with 9 bases between. The germline V gene has CDR1 MNHNS and CDR2 SASEGT. The treatment here: approximately 9-day PBMC culture with coronavirus spike peptide pools or control peptides (ViraFEST assay). This sample is part of a study of vaccination and CD4 T cells after COVID-19. Study background: Overlapping SARS-CoV-2, HCoV-NL63, HCoV-OC43 and HCoV-229E spike peptides stimulated the cells.

The Oncomine TCR Beta short-read assay generated sequence data from the DNA of cultured CD4+ T cells. Each CDR3 protein is one row after TCRdb ran MiXCR on the PCR reads. This sample has 15,000 to 19,000 distinct CDR3 sequences, with 39% found just once. The TCR comes from a human donor who had recovered from COVID-19. V is TRBV6-1 and J is TRBJ2-7; TRBD1 or TRBD2 may be the D gene (5 bases each). The input for sequencing was CD4+ T cells from blood, cultured in vitro, taken before SARS-CoV-2 vaccination. The CDR3 is CASRGVNSYEQYF. DNA for the CDR3: TGTGCCAGCAGGGGGGTGAACTCCTACGAGCAGTACTTC.